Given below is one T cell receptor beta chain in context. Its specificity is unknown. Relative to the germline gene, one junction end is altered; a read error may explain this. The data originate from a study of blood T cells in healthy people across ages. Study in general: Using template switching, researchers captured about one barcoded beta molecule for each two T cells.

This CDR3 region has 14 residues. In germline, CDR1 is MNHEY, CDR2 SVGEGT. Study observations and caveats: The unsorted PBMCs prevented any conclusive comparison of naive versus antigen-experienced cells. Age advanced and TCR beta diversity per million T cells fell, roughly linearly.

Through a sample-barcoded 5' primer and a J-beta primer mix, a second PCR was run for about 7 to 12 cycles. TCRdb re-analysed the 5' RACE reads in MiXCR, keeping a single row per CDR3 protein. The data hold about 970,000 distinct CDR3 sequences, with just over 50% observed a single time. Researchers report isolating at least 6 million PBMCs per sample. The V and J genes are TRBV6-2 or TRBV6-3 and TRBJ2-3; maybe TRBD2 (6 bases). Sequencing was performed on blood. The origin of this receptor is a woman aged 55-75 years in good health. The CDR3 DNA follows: TGTGCCACCCGGGACGGGAGTATTTCAGACACGCAGTATTTT. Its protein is CATRDGSISDTQYF.